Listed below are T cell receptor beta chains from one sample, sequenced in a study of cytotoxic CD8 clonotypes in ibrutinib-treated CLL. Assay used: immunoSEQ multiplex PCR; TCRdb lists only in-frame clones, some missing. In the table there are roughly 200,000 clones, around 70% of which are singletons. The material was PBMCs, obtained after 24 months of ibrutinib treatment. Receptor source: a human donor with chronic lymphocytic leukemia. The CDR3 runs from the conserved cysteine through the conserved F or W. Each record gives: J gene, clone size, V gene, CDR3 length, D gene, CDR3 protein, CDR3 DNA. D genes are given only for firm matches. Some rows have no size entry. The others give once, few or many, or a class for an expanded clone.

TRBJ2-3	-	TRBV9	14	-	CASSVDPGTDTQYF	TGTGCCAGCAGCGTAGATCCGGGAACAGATACGCAGTATTTT
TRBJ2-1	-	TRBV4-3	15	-	CASSQPGEGYNEQFF	TGCGCCAGCAGCCAACCGGGGGAAGGATACAATGAGCAGTTCTTC
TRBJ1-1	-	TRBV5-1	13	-	CASSLLPNTEAFF	TGCGCCAGCAGCTTGTTGCCGAACACTGAAGCTTTCTTT
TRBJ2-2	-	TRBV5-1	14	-	CASSLVPATGELFF	TGCGCCAGCAGCTTGGTACCAGCGACCGGGGAGCTGTTTTTT
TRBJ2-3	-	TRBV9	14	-	CASSVVGSTDTQYF	TGTGCCAGCAGCGTAGTTGGCAGCACAGATACGCAGTATTTT
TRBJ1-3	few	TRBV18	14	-	CASSVSGRSNTIYF	TGTGCCAGCTCTGTCTCAGGGAGGTCAAACACCATATATTTT
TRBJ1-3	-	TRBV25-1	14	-	CASSGPSSGNTIYF	TGTGCCAGCTCCGGGCCGAGCTCTGGAAACACCATATATTTT
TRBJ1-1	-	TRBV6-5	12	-	CASREPAREAFF	TGTGCCAGCAGGGAGCCGGCCCGAGAAGCTTTCTTT
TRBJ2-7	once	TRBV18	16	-	CASSPLPPSRGTEQYF	TGTGCCAGCTCACCCCTCCCCCCTTCTAGGGGCACCGAGCAGTACTTC
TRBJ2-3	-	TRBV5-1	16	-	CASSIDGTYNTDTQYF	TGCGCCAGCAGCATAGACGGGACTTACAACACAGATACGCAGTATTTT
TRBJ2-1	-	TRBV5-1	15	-	CASSLVGAPNNEQFF	TGCGCCAGCAGCTTGGTGGGAGCACCAAACAATGAGCAGTTCTTC
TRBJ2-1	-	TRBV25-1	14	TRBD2	CASKRLAGGTEQFF	TGTGCCAGCAAGAGGCTAGCGGGAGGTACTGAGCAGTTCTTC
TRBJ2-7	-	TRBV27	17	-	CASSLTWQRLVFYEQYF	TGTGCCAGCAGTTTAACGTGGCAGCGGCTAGTTTTCTACGAGCAGTACTTC
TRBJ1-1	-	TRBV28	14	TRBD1	CASRGQGSGTEAFF	TGTGCCAGCAGAGGACAGGGCTCCGGCACTGAAGCTTTCTTT